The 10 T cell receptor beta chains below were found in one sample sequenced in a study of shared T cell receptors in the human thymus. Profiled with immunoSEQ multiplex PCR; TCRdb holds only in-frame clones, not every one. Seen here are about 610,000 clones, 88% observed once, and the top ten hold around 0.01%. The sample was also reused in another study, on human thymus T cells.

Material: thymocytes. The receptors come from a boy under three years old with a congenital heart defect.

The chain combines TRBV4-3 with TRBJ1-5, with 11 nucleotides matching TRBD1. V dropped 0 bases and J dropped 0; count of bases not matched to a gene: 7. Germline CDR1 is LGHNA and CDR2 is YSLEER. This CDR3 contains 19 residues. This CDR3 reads CASSQDVGQGENSNQPQHF. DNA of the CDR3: TGCGCCAGCAGCCAAGATGTGGGACAGGGGGAGAATAGCAATCAGCCCCAGCATTTT.

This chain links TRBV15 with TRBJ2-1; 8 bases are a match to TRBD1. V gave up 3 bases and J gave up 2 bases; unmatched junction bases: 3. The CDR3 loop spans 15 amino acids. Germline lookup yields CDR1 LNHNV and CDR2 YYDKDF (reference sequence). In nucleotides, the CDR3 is TGTGCCACCAGCAGTACAGGGGGACCCTACAATGAGCAGTTCTTC. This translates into CATSSTGGPYNEQFF.

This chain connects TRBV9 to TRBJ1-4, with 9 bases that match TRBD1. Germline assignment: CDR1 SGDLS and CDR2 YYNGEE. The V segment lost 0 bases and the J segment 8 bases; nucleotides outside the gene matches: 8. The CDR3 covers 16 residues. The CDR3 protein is CASSVAADRGDEKLFF. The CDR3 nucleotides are TGTGCCAGCAGCGTAGCTGCGGACAGGGGTGACGAAAAACTGTTTTTT.

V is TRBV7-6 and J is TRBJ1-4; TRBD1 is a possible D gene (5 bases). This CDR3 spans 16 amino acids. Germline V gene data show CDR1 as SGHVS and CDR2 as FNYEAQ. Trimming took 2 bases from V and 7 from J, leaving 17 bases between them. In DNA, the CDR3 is TGTGCCAGCAGCTTAAGAGTGCGGGATAGGGGTGAAAAACTGTTTTTT. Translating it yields CASSLRVRDRGEKLFF. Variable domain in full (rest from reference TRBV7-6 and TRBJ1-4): GAGVSQSPRYKVTKRGQDVALRCDPISGHVSLYWYRQALGQGPEFLTYFNYEAQQDKSGLPNDRFSAERPEGSISTLTIQRTEQRDSAMYRCASSLRVRDRGEKLFFGSGTQLSVL.

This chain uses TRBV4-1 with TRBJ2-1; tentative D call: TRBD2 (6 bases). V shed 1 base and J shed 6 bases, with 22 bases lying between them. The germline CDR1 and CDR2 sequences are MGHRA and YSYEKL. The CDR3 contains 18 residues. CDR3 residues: CASSQVEVKGLLTNEQFF. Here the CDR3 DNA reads TGCGCCAGCAGCCAAGTGGAAGTAAAGGGACTCCTGACCAATGAGCAGTTCTTC.

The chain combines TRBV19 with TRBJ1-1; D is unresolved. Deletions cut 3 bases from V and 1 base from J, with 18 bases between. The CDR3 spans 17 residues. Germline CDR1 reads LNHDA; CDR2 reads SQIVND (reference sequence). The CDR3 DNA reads TGTGCCAGTAGTATTTCAGACCCCCTAGGCTCGAACACTGAAGCTTTCTTT. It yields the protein CASSISDPLGSNTEAFF.

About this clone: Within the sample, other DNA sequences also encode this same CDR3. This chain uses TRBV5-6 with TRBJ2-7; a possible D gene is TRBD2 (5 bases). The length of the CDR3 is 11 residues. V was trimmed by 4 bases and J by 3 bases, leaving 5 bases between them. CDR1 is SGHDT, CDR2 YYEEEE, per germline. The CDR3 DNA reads TGTGCCAGCAGCCGGGGCTACGAGCAGTACTTC. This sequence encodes CASSRGYEQYF.

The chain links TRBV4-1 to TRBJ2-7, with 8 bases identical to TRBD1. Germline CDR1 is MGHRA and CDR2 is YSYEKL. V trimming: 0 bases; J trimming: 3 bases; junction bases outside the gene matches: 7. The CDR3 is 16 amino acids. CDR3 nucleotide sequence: TGCGCCAGCAGCCAAGACAAGGACAGGGAAGTCTACGAGCAGTACTTC. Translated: CASSQDKDREVYEQYF.

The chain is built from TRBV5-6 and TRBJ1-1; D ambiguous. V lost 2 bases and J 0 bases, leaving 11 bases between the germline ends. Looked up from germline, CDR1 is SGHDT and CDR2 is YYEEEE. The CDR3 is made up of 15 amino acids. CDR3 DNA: TGTGCCAGCAGCTTTGATAGCAGACTGAACACTGAAGCTTTCTTT. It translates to CASSFDSRLNTEAFF.

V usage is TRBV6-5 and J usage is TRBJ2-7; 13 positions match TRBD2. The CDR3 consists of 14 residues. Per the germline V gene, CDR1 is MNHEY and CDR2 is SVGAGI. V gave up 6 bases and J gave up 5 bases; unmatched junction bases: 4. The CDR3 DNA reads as TGTGCCAGCAGACCCGGGACTAGCGGGAACGAGCAGTACTTC. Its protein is CASRPGTSGNEQYF.